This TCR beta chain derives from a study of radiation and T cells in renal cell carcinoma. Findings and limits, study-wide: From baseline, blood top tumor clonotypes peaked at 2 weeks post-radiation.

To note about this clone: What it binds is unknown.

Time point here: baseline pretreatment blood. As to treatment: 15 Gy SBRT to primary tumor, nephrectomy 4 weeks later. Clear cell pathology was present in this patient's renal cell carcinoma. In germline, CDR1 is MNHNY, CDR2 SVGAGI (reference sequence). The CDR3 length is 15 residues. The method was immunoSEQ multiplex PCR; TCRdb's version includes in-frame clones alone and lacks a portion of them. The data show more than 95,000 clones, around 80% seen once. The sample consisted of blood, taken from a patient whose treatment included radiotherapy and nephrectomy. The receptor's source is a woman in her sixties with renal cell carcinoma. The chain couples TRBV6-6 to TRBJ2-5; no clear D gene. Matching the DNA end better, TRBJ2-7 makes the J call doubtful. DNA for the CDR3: TGTGCCACTCTGGTATATGGCGGACGCTCCTACGAGCAGTACTTC. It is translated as CATLVYGGRSYEQYF.